This TCR beta chain was obtained from a study of response to subunit inactivated influenza vaccine. Study-wide results and caveats: The authors suggested that every seasonal influenza vaccination recruits few new T cells.

V lost 5 bases and J lost 5; bases outside the gene matches: 2. Germline assignment: CDR1 MGHDK and CDR2 SYGVNS. CDR3 length: 13 residues. MiXCR, run by TCRdb on the RT-PCR reads, gives a single entry per CDR3 protein. Here the sample spans 200,000 to 300,000 distinct CDR3 sequences, 12% being singletons. Comments on this clonotype: The antigen is unknown.

This clonotype originated in a man in his fifties or sixties who received an inactivated influenza vaccine. The chain combines TRBV25-1 with TRBJ2-5, with 10 bases matching TRBD2. Sequencing used non-naive T cells sorted from PBMCs, obtained 14 to 15 days before vaccination. The CDR3 DNA sequence: TGTGCCAGCAGTCGGGGACTAGCGGAGACCCAGTACTTC. Translated: CASSRGLAETQYF.